The entry below gives a single T cell receptor beta chain sequence along with its context. Method: immunoSEQ multiplex PCR; TCRdb's copy keeps in-frame clones and lacks some. The data show some 64,000 clones, with more than 80% seen just once and roughly 0.82% held by the top ten. The CDR3 runs 15 residues. Germline CDR1 and CDR2: SGHDT and YYEEEE. Trimming took off 1 base at V and 7 bases at J, with 14 bases between the two ends. This sample was taken from a study of T cell changes during pregnancy in multiple sclerosis. The TCR comes from a female donor in good health, enrolled as a control in a pregnancy study. The chain links TRBV5-6 to TRBJ1-4; maybe TRBD1 (6 bases). The sequencing here drew on peripheral blood, taken in the first trimester of pregnancy. CDR3 sequence reads: CASSLKGQGFEKLFF. Here the CDR3 DNA reads TGTGCCAGCAGCTTGAAGGGGCAGGGGTTTGAAAAACTGTTTTTT.